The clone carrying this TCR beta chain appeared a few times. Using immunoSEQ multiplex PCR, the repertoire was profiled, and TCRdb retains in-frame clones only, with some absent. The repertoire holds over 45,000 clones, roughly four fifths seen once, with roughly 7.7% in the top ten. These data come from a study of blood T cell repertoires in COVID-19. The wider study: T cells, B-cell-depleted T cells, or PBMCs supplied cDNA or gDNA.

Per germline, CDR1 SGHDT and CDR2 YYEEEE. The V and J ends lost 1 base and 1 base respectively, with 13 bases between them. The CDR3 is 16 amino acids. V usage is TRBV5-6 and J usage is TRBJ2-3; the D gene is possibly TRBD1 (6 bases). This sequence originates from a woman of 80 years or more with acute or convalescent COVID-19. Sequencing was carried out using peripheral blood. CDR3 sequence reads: CASSLLQGTGTDTQYF. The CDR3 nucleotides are TGTGCCAGCAGCTTGTTACAGGGTACCGGCACAGATACGCAGTATTTT.